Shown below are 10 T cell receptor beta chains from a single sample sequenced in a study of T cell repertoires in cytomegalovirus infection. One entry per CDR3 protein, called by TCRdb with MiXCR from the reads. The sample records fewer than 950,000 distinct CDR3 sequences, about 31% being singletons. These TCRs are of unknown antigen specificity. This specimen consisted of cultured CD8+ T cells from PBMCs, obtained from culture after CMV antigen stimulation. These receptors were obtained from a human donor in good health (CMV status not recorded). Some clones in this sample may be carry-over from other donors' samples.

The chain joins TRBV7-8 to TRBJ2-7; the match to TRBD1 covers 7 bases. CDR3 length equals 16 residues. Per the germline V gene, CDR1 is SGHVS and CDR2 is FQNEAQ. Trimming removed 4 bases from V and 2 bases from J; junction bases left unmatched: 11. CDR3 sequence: CASSSVKGTDPYEQYV. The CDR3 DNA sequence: TGTGCCAGCAGCTCAGTGAAAGGGACAGATCCCTACGAGCAGTACGTC.

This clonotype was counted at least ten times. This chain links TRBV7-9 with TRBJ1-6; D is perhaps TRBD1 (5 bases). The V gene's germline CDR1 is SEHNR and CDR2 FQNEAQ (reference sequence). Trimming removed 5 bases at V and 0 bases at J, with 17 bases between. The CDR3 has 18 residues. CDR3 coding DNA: TGTGCCAGCAGCCCATCGGGACCCCTGAGCTCCTATAATTCACCCCTCCACTTT. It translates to CASSPSGPLSSYNSPLHF.

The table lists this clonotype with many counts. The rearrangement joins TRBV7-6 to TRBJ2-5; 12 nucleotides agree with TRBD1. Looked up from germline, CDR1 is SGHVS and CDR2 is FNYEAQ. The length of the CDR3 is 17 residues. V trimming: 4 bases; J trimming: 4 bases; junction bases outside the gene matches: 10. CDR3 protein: CASSSGDRGRWGETQYF. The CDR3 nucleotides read TGTGCCAGCAGCTCCGGGGACAGGGGGCGTTGGGGAGAGACCCAGTACTTC.

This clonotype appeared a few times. CDR3 protein: CANGGNTGELFF. The CDR3 coding sequence is TGTGCCAACGGGGGGAACACCGGGGAGCTGTTTTTT. This chain joins TRBV7-8 and TRBJ2-2; tentative D call: TRBD2 (6 bases). V lost 10 bases to trimming and J lost 1 base, with 7 bases between them. This CDR3 has 12 residues. CDR1 and CDR2 (germline): SGHVS, FQNEAQ.

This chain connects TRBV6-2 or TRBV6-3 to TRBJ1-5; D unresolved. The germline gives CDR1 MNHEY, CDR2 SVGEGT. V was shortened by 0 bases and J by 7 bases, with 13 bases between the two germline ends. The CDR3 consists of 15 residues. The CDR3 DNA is TGTGCCAGCAGTTACTCAGGGAACGCCTTCCAGCCCCAGCATTTT. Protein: CASSYSGNAFQPQHF.

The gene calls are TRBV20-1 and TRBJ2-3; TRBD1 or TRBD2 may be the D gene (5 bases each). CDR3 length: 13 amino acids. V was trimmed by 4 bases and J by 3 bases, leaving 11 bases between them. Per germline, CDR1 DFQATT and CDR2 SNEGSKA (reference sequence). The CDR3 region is CSAIEGETDTQYF. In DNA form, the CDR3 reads TGCAGTGCTATTGAAGGGGAGACAGATACGCAGTATTTT.

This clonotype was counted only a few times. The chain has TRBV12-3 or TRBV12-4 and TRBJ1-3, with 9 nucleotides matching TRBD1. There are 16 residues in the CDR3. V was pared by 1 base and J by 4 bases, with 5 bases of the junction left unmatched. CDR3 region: CASSLVGQGNGNTIYF. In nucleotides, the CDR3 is TGTGCCAGCAGTTTAGTCGGACAGGGGAACGGAAACACCATATATTTT.

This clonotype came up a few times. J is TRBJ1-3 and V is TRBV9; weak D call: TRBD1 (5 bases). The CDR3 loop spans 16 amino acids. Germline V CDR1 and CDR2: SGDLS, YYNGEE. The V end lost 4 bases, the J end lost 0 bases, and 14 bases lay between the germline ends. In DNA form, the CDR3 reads TGTGCCAGCAGCCATCCCACAGGAGTCTCTGGAAACACCATATATTTT. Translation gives CASSHPTGVSGNTIYF.

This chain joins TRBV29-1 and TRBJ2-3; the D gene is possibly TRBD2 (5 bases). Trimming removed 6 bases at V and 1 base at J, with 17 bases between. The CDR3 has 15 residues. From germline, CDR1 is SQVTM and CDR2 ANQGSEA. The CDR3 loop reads CSVSRAPLGTDTQYF. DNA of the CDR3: TGCAGCGTCTCGAGGGCCCCTTTGGGCACAGATACGCAGTATTTT.

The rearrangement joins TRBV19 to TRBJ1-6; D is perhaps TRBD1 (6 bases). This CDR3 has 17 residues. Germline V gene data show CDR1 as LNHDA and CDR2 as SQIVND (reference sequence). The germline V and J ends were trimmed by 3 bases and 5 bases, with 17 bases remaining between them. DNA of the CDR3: TGTGCCAGTAGTATTATGCGGGGGCCGGGACATAATTCACCCCTCCACTTT. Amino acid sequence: CASSIMRGPGHNSPLHF.